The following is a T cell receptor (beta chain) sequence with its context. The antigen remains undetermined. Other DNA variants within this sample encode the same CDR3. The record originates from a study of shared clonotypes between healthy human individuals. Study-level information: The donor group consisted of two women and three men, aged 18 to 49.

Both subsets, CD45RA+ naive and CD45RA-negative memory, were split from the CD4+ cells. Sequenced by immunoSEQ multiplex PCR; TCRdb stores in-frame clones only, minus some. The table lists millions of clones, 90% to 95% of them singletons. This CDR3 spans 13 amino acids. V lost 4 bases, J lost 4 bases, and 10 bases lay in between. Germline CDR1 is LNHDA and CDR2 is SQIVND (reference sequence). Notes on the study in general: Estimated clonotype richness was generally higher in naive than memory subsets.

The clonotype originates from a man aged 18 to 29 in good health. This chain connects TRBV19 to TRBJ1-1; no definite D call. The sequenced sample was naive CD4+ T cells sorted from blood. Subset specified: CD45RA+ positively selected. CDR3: CASSSTGGTEAFF. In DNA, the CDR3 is TGTGCCAGTAGTAGCACGGGAGGCACTGAAGCTTTCTTT.